This TCR beta chain was recovered during a study of shared clonotypes between healthy human individuals. The CDR3 has 15 amino acids. Germline V gives CDR1 SGDLS, CDR2 YYNGEE. V shed 2 bases, J shed 0 bases, and the junction held 2 bases outside the gene matches. A note on this clone: The sample carries other DNA sequences with the same CDR3.

Profiling relied on immunoSEQ multiplex PCR, and the TCRdb table lists in-frame clones only, not all of them. Among around 2.3 million clones listed, around 95% were seen once. The genes are TRBV9 and TRBJ2-3; TRBD2 aligns across 8 bases. The specimen was naive CD4+ T cells sorted from blood. The subset here: CD45RA+ positively selected. This receptor was taken from a man between 18 and 35 years old in good health. CDR3 bases: TGTGCCAGCAGCGTCGCGGGAGGAAGCACAGATACGCAGTATTTT. Amino acid sequence: CASSVAGGSTDTQYF.